A selection of T cell receptor beta chains follows, all from one sample in a study of CD8 T cells in Susac syndrome. TCRdb processed the immunoSEQ multiplex PCR reads anew with MiXCR; each CDR3 protein has one entry. Seen here are around 150,000 distinct CDR3 sequences, around 93% observed once, and the top ten hold roughly 0.2%. Sequenced input: CD8+ T cells from PBMCs. These TCRs come from a human donor with Susac syndrome. Both conserved end residues are part of each CDR3. A D gene is named only where the DNA matches it firmly. Not every row has a clone size; where given, it reads once, few, many or a size class.

CDR3aa	CDR3nt	v_gene	abundance	j_gene	d_gene
CASSGEGPAPYEQYF	TGTGCCAGCAGTGGAGAAGGACCCGCCCCCTACGAGCAGTACTTC	TRBV6-1	.	TRBJ2-7	.
CSVDVWTGDYGYTF	TGCAGCGTTGATGTTTGGACAGGGGATTATGGCTACACCTTC	TRBV29-1	.	TRBJ1-2	TRBD1
CASSRSAEGDQETQYF	TGCGCCAGCAGTCGGTCCGCAGAAGGAGATCAAGAGACCCAGTACTTC	TRBV23-1	.	TRBJ2-5	.
CASSHQAGANVLTF	TGTGCCAGCAGTCATCAGGCTGGGGCCAACGTCCTGACTTTC	TRBV5-6	.	TRBJ2-6	.
CSARPRLAGQTYEQYF	TGCAGTGCTAGACCTCGACTAGCGGGACAGACCTACGAGCAGTACTTC	TRBV20-1	.	TRBJ2-7	TRBD2
CASSFDPRGYGYTF	TGTGCCAGCAGTTTCGATCCCCGGGGCTATGGCTACACCTTC	TRBV27	.	TRBJ1-2	.
CASSRQGWIYEQYF	TGTGCCAGCAGCAGACAGGGCTGGATCTACGAGCAGTACTTC	TRBV27	.	TRBJ2-7	TRBD1
CASSSGTDLGYTF	TGTGCCAGCAGCTCCGGGACAGATTTAGGCTACACCTTC	TRBV9	once	TRBJ1-2	TRBD1
CASSSETEEGEKLFF	TGTGCCAGCAGTTCCGAAACTGAAGAGGGTGAAAAACTGTTTTTT	TRBV28	.	TRBJ1-4	.
CSASGSGNEQFF	TGCAGTGCTAGTGGGTCAGGGAATGAGCAGTTCTTC	TRBV20-1	.	TRBJ2-1	.
CAIGPEGAFF	TGTGCCATCGGGCCCGAAGGGGCGTTCTTC	TRBV10-3	.	TRBJ2-7	.
CASGSTGPETQYF	TGTGCCAGCGGGTCGACAGGGCCAGAGACCCAGTACTTC	TRBV5-4	few	TRBJ2-5	TRBD1
CASSQAPQGYDEQFF	TGCGCCAGCAGCCAAGCCCCCCAGGGTTACGATGAGCAGTTCTTC	TRBV4-1	.	TRBJ2-1	.
CSAREPGQGTEAFF	TGCAGTGCTAGAGAACCGGGACAGGGGACTGAAGCTTTCTTT	TRBV20-1	.	TRBJ1-1	TRBD1
CASSLLTAKGIGYEQFF	TGTGCCAGCAGCTTGTTGACAGCTAAGGGTATTGGCTATGAGCAGTTCTTC	TRBV5-4	once	TRBJ2-1	.
CASGPSGQGYEQYF	TGTGCCAGCGGCCCCTCGGGACAGGGGTACGAGCAGTACTTC	TRBV9	.	TRBJ2-7	TRBD1
CASSEATGGPYEQYF	TGTGCCAGCAGCGAAGCAACGGGAGGGCCCTACGAGCAGTACTTC	TRBV4-2	.	TRBJ2-7	TRBD2
CASGQGGEKLFF	TGTGCCAGCGGACAGGGTGGCGAAAAACTGTTTTTT	TRBV5-6	.	TRBJ1-4	TRBD1
CAWNKDYEQYF	TGTGCCTGGAACAAGGACTACGAGCAGTACTTC	TRBV30	.	TRBJ2-7	.
CASSYTQGGGTEAFF	TGTGCCAGCAGTTACACGCAGGGCGGTGGCACTGAAGCTTTCTTT	TRBV6-5	.	TRBJ1-1	.
CASSQNDLAGGPLLTDTQYF	TGTGCCAGCAGCCAAAACGATCTAGCGGGAGGACCCCTACTCACAGATACGCAGTATTTT	TRBV3-1	.	TRBJ2-3	TRBD2
CASSHLLSGINQPQHF	TGCGCCAGCAGCCACCTCCTTAGCGGGATCAATCAGCCCCAGCATTTT	TRBV4-1	.	TRBJ1-5	.